The 11 T cell receptor beta chains below were found in one sample sequenced in a study of T cells in Graves' hyperthyroidism and ophthalmopathy. The source material, RNA transcripts, was used to amplify TCR beta CDR3 regions. The HTBI primer set was used in a first-round RT-PCR of the TCR CDR3. TCRdb reprocessed the multiplex PCR reads via MiXCR and lists one record per CDR3 protein. This table holds roughly 710,000 distinct CDR3 sequences, roughly a third found once. Sequencing input: blood. These receptors originate from a woman between 35 and 50 years old with Graves' hyperthyroidism.

This clonotype was counted only a few times. The gene calls are TRBV4-1 and TRBJ1-4; D may be TRBD1 (6 bases). The CDR3 spans 15 residues. Trimming stripped 5 bases from V and 5 bases from J, with 15 bases between. CDR1 and CDR2 from the germline V gene are MGHRA and YSYEKL. CDR3 nucleotide sequence: TGCGCCAGCAGCTCGAGGGGAGGGGGGAATGAAAAACTGTTTTTT. This sequence encodes CASSSRGGGNEKLFF.

This chain uses TRBV6-5 with TRBJ1-6; no reliable D call. Deletions cut 8 bases from V and 1 base from J, with 9 bases between. CDR1 MNHEY and CDR2 SVGAGI come from the germline V gene. This CDR3 comprises 14 residues. The CDR3 region has the DNA TGTGCCAGCGGTAAGGGTTCCTATAATTCACCCCTCCACTTT. Its translation: CASGKGSYNSPLHF.

The rearrangement uses TRBV19 and TRBJ2-5; D may be TRBD1 or TRBD2 (5 bases each). V lost 5 bases and J 4 bases, leaving 11 bases between the germline ends. This CDR3 has 13 amino acids. Germline CDR1 and CDR2: LNHDA and SQIVND (reference sequence). The CDR3 bases are TGTGCCAGTAGTGGGGACGGCAGAGAGACCCAGTACTTC. This encodes CASSGDGRETQYF.

This clonotype has a handful of counts. The rearrangement uses TRBV6-5 and TRBJ1-5; D is undetermined. This CDR3 is built from 17 residues. With 0 bases removed from V and 0 bases from J, the gap between germline ends came to 12 bases. Germline assignment: CDR1 MNHEY and CDR2 SVGAGI. The CDR3: CASSYSNPRSSNQPQHF. CDR3 DNA sequence: TGTGCCAGCAGTTACTCGAATCCCAGGAGTAGCAATCAGCCCCAGCATTTT.

This clonotype turned up a few times. The rearrangement links TRBV3-1 to TRBJ1-4; no definite D call. The CDR3 has 12 amino acids. The V gene's germline CDR1 is LGHDT and CDR2 YNNKEL (reference sequence). The ends were cut back, 0 bases at V and 13 bases at J, with 9 bases in the middle. Written as DNA, the CDR3 is TGTGCCAGCAGCCAAGATCGTCTCATACTGTTTTTT. This encodes CASSQDRLILFF.

This clonotype has a count of ten or more. The V and J genes are TRBV4-3 and TRBJ2-5; 8 positions agree with TRBD1. Per germline, CDR1 LGHNA and CDR2 YSLEER. The trim removed 1 base at V and 2 bases at J, leaving 0 bases unmatched. The CDR3 runs to 14 residues. The CDR3 coding sequence is TGCGCCAGCAGCCAAGGGACAGGGCAAGAGACCCAGTACTTC. Translating gives CASSQGTGQETQYF.

The chain recombines TRBV10-3 with TRBJ1-1; D is possibly TRBD1 (5 bases). Germline V gene data show CDR1 as ENHRY and CDR2 as SYGVKD. This CDR3 has 13 residues. Trimming removed 11 bases from V and 11 bases from J, with 24 bases in between. CDR3: CAWSVTGASRAFF. CDR3 sequence (DNA): TGTGCCTGGAGTGTTACCGGGGCGTCGAGGGCTTTCTTT.

The chain combines TRBV20-1 with TRBJ1-5; 9 positions match TRBD1. Per germline, CDR1 DFQATT and CDR2 SNEGSKA (reference sequence). V lost 3 bases, J lost 4 bases, and 4 bases stayed unmatched. The CDR3 has 14 residues. CDR3 DNA sequence: TGCAGTGCTAGTCGGACAGGGGAAAATCAGCCCCAGCATTTT. Protein sequence: CSASRTGENQPQHF.

This rearrangement joins TRBV7-9 to TRBJ2-3; 8 bases map to TRBD1. Matching the DNA end better, TRBJ2-7 makes the J call doubtful. CDR3 length: 15 amino acids. The germline gives CDR1 SEHNR, CDR2 FQNEAQ (reference sequence). This CDR3 reads CASSTGQGRTDTQYF. The CDR3 DNA sequence: TGTGCCAGCAGCACCGGACAGGGTAGGACAGATACGCAGTACTTC.

The chain carries TRBV10-3 and TRBJ1-2, with TRBD1 identical over 7 bases. This CDR3 is built from 14 residues. Looked up from germline, CDR1 is ENHRY and CDR2 is SYGVKD. The V segment lost 6 bases and the J segment 6 bases; nucleotides outside the gene matches: 10. The CDR3 spells CAISAGTARDGYTF. In nucleotides, the CDR3 is TGTGCCATCAGCGCCGGGACAGCCAGGGATGGCTACACCTTC.

The sample holds many counts of this clonotype. The chain joins TRBV2 to TRBJ2-7; 11 bases fit TRBD1. The CDR3 extends over 15 amino acids. Trimming at V came to 6 bases and at J to 3 bases, leaving 7 bases not matched to a gene. Per germline, CDR1 SNHLY and CDR2 FYNNEI. DNA of the CDR3: TGTGCCAGCAGACCCGGACAGGGGGCCAGCTACGAGCAGTACTTC. This translates into CASRPGQGASYEQYF.